Sequencing of this TCR beta chain was carried out in a study of blood T cell repertoires in COVID-19 (dated by TCRdb to the early 2020s). Regarding the research as a whole: Collaborator samples came from the United States, Italy and Spain and covered acute and convalescent phases of COVID-19. The prospective study material was composed of cDNA or gDNA derived from T cells, B-cell-depleted T cells, or PBMCs. The dataset comprised deeply sampled blood TCRbeta repertoires from subjects exposed to, actively infected with, or recovered from COVID-19. The repertoires were made available in a free public database intended to serve as a resource for research on the immune response to SARS-CoV-2. Samples were obtained from the ongoing ImmuneRACE study (first 160 participants) and from 1,254 subjects provided by 6 global collaborators. A de-identified subject ID, COVID-19 status, age in years and sex were almost always included in the sample metadata. HLA class I and class II types, where available, came from metadata supplied by the sample provider rather than from assay-based typing. Here is what the overall study found, with its caveats: The amount of clinical and demographic metadata varied by source and participant and was provided uncurated.

Collaborating institutions collected whole blood in K2EDTA tubes following their own protocols. For TCRbeta analysis, collaborators shipped samples as frozen whole blood, isolated PBMCs, or DNA extracted from either of those sample types. Of note for this clone: This clone's antigen is unknown. No quality values exist for individual bases; no much larger clone is one base distant.

V is pared back by 5 bases and J by 0 bases, with 13 bases lying between the germline termini. From cysteine to phenylalanine, the CDR3 is 15 amino acids long. Only the CDR3 DNA is retained, 45 bases long and in frame from the first base. The germline V gene (reference sequence) gives CDR1 as LNHDA and CDR2 as SQIVND. TCRbeta CDR3 regions were amplified from genomic DNA by means of the immunoSEQ Assay, a bias-controlled multiplex PCR. Under the source paper's analysis protocol: Within the assay, amplification of reference gene primers was used to estimate how many nucleated cells each sample contained. Sequence reads were collapsed and filtered to measure the absolute abundance of every unique TCRbeta CDR3 rearrangement. For each sample, productive Simpson clonality was calculated by taking the square root of Simpson's diversity index across productive rearrangements. The source is immuneACCESS, and TCRdb retained only in-frame sequences with V and J called. Part of the clones is not carried over; for the studies checked, unresolved V genes explain less than half of this, and the remainder is unexplained. V, J and clone size are those of that table, while D and trimming were read from the DNA. This sample holds approximately 100,000 clones; approximately 88% were observed only once. About 6% of the sample is held by the ten biggest clonotypes.

The V gene is TRBV19 and the J gene is TRBJ1-2; the D segment cannot be called with confidence. Specimen: peripheral blood. The receptor was derived from an older woman with acute or convalescent COVID-19. CDR3 region: CASSLGREANYGYTF. The DNA reads TGTGCCAGTAGTCTAGGACGGGAAGCTAACTATGGCTACACCTTC. Here the CDR3 is joined to the reference TRBV19 and TRBJ1-2 genes, and the full variable domain is: DGGITQSPKYLFRKEGQNVTLSCEQNLNHDAMYWYRQDPGQGLRLIYYSQIVNDFQKGDIAEGYSVSREKKESFPLTVTSAQKNPTAFYLCASSLGREANYGYTFGSGTRLTVV.